This T cell receptor beta chain was sequenced for a study of a mutant IDH1 vaccine in newly diagnosed glioma. Study-level background: Sex distribution of treated patients was about 62% male and 37.5% female; mean age was about 40 years.

CDR1 is MGHRA and CDR2 is YSYEKL in the germline V gene. The ends were cut back, 3 bases at V and 0 bases at J, with 15 bases in the middle. The CDR3 has 16 amino acids. The method was immunoSEQ multiplex PCR; TCRdb's version includes in-frame clones alone and lacks a portion of them. Here the sample spans some 58,000 clones, roughly 81% being singletons. In regard to this clone: Antigen specificity is unknown.

Time point in this sample: week 35, safety follow-up. What each vaccine dose contained was 300 ug of mutant IDH1 20-mer peptide, accompanied by topical imiquimod. Across weeks 1, 3, 5, 7, 11, 15, 19 and 23, patients received a vaccination each time, eight in all. The chain uses TRBV4-1 and TRBJ2-7; D uncertain. Sequencing used PBMCs, obtained from a glioma patient whose treatment included an IDH1 peptide vaccine. This receptor was obtained from a middle-aged man with glioma. Written as DNA, the CDR3 is TGCGCCAGCAGCCAGGAAAGACTGACGAGCTCCTACGAGCAGTACTTC. Translation: CASSQERLTSSYEQYF.